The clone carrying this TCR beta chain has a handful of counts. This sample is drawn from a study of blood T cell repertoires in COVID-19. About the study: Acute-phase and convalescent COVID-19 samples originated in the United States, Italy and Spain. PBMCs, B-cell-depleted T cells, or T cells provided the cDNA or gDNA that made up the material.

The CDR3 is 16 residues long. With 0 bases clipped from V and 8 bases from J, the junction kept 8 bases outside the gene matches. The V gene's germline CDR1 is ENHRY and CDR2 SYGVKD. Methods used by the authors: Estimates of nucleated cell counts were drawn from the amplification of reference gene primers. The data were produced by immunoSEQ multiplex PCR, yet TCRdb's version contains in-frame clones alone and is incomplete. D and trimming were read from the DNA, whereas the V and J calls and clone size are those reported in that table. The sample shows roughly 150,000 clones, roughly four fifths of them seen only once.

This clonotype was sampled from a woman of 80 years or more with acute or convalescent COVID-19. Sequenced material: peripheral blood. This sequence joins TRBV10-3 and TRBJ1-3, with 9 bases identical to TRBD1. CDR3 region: CAISESAGQGPHTIYF. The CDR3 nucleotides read TGTGCCATCAGTGAGTCAGCGGGACAGGGACCACACACCATATATTTT.